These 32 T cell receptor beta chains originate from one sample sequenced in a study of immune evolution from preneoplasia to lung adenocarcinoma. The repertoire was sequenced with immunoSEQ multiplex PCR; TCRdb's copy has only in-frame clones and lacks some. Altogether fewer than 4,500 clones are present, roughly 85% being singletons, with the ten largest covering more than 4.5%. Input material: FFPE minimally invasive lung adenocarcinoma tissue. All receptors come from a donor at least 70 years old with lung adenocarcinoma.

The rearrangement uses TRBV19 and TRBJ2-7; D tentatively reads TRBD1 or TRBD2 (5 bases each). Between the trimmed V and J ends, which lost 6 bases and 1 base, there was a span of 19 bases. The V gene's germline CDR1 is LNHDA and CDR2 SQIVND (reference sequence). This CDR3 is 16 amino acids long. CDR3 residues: CASRSAGTHRSYEQYF. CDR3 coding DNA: TGTGCCAGTAGGTCGGCCGGGACGCATCGTTCCTACGAGCAGTACTTC.

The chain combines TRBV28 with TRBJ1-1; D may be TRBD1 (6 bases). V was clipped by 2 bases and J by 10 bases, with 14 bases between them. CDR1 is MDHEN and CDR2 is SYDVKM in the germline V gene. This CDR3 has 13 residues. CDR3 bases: TGTGCCAGCAGTTTAACAGGGCGCCTCGGAGCTTTCTTT. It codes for CASSLTGRLGAFF.

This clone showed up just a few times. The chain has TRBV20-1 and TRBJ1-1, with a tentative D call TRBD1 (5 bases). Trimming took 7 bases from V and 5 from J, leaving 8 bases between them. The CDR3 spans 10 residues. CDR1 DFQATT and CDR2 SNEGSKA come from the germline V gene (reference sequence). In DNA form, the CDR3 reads TGCAGTGTGGGGGAAACTGAAGCTTTCTTT. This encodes CSVGETEAFF.

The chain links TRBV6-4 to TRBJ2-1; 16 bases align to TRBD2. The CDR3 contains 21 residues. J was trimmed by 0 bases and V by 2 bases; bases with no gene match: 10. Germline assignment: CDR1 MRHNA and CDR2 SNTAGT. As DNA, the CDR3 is TGTGCCAGCAGTGACGCCGTCCCGGGACTAGCGGGAGGGAGCTCCTACAATGAGCAGTTCTTC. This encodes CASSDAVPGLAGGSSYNEQFF.

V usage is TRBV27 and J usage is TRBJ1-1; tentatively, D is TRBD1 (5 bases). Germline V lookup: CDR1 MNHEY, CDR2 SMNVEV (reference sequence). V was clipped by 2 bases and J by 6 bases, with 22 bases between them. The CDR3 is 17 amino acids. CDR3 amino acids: CASSLGPLQWGRAEAFF. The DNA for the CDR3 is TGTGCCAGCAGTTTAGGTCCTTTGCAGTGGGGGAGGGCTGAAGCTTTCTTT.

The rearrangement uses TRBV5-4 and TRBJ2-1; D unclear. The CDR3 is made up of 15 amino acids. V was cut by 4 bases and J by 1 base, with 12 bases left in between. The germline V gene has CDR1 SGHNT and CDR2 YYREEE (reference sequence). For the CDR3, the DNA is TGTGCCAGCAGCCTGGGCCGAAGGTCCTACAATGAGCAGTTCTTC. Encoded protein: CASSLGRRSYNEQFF.

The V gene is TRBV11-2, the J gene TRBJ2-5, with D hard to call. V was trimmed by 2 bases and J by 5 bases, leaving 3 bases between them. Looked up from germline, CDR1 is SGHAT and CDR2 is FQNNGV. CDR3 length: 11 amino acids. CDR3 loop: CASSLFETQYF. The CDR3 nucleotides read TGTGCCAGCAGCTTATTTGAGACCCAGTACTTC.

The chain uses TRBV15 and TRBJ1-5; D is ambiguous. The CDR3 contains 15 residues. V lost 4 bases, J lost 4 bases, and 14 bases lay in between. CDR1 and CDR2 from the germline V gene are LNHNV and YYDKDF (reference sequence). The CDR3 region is CATSIHDEPNQPQHF. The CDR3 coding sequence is TGTGCCACCAGCATCCACGACGAGCCTAATCAGCCCCAGCATTTT.

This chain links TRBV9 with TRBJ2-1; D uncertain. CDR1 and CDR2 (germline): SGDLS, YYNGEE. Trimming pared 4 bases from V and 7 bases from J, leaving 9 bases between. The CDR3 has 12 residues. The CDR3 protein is CASSLRGNEQFF. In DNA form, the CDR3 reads TGTGCCAGCAGCCTCCGCGGTAATGAGCAGTTCTTC.

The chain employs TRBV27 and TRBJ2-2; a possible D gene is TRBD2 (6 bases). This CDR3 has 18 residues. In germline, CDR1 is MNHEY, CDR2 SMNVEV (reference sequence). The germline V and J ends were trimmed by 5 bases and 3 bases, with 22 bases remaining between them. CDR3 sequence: CASSIRVGSRVYTGELFF. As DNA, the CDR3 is TGTGCCAGCAGTATTAGGGTCGGGAGTCGTGTATACACCGGGGAGCTGTTTTTT.

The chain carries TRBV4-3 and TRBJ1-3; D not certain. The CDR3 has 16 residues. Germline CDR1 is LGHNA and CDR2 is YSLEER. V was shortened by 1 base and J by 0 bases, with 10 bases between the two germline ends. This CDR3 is CASSQGITISGNTIYF. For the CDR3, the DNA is TGCGCCAGCAGCCAAGGTATCACTATCTCTGGAAACACCATATATTTT.

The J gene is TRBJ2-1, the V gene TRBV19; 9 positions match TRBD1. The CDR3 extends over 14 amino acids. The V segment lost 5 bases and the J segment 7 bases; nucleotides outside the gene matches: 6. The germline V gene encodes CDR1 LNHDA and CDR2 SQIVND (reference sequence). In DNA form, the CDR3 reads TGTGCCAGTAGTGGGACAGGGACGTGGAATGAGCAGTTCTTC. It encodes CASSGTGTWNEQFF.

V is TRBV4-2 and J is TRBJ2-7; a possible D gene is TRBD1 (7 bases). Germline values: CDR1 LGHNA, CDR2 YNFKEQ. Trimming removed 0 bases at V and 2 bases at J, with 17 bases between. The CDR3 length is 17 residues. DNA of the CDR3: TGTGCCAGCAGCCAAGACCATGGGGGGACAGCTACCTACGAGCAGTACTTC. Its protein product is CASSQDHGGTATYEQYF.

CDR3 loop: CASSLNRGVYGYTF. The CDR3 DNA reads TGTGCCAGCAGTTTAAATAGAGGGGTCTATGGCTACACCTTC. V and J are TRBV28 and TRBJ1-2; possibly TRBD1 for D (5 bases). The CDR3 spans 14 residues. Germline V lookup: CDR1 MDHEN, CDR2 SYDVKM. Trimming stripped 2 bases from V and 4 bases from J, with 11 bases between.

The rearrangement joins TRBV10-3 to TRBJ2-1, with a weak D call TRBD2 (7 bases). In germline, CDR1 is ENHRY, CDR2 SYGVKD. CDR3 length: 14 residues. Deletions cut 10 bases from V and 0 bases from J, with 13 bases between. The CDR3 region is CATRGGTSYNEQFF. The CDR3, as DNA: TGTGCCACCCGCGGGGGCACCTCCTACAATGAGCAGTTCTTC.

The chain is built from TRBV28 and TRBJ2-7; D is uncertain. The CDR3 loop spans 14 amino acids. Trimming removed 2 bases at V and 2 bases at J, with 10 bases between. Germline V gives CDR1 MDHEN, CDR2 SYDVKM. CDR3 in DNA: TGTGCCAGCAGTTTACACAGTTCCGCCTACGAGCAGTACTTC. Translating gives CASSLHSSAYEQYF.

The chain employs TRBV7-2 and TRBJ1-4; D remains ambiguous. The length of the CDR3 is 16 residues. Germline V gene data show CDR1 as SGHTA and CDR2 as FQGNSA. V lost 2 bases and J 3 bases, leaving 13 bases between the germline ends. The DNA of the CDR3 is TGTGCCAGCAGCTTACTCGGGGTTACCGCTAATGAAAAACTGTTTTTT. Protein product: CASSLLGVTANEKLFF. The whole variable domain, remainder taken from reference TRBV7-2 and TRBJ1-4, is GAGVSQSPSNKVTEKGKDVELRCDPISGHTALYWYRQSLGQGLEFLIYFQGNSAPDKSGLPSDRFSAERTGGSVSTLTIQRTQQEDSAVYLCASSLLGVTANEKLFFGSGTQLSVL.

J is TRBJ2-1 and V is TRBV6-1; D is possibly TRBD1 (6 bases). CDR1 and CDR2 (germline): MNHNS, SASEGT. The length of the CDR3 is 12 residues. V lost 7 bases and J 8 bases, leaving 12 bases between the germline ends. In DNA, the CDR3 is TGTGCCAGCACCTTTTACAGGGATGAGCAGTTCTTC. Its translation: CASTFYRDEQFF.

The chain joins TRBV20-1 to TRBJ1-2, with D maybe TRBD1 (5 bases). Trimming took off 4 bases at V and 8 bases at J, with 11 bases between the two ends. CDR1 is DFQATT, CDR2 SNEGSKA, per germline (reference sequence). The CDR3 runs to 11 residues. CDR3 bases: TGCAGTGCTACGGGGGTTTACGGCTACACCTTC. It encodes CSATGVYGYTF.

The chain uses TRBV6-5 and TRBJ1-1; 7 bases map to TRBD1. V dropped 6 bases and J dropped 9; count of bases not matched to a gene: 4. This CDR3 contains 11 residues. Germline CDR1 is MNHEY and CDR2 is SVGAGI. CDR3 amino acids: CASSWDSQAFF. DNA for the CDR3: TGTGCCAGCAGCTGGGACAGTCAAGCTTTCTTT.

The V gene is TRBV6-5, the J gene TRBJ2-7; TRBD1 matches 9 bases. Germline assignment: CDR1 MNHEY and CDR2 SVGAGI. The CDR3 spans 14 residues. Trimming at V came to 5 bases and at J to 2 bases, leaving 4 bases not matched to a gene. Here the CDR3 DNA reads TGTGCCAGCAGTAGGGACAGGGCTACCTACGAGCAGTACTTC. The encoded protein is CASSRDRATYEQYF.

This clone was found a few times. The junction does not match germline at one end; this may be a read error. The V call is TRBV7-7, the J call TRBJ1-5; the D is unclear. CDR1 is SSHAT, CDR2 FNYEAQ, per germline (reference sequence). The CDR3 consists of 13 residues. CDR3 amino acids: CASSPSVGQPQHF. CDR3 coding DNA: TGTGCTAGCAGCCCGTCGGTTGGACAGCCCCAGCATTTT.

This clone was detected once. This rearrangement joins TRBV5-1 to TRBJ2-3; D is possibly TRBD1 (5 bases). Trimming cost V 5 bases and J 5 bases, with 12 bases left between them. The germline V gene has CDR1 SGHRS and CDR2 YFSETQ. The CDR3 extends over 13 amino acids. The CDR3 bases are TGCGCCAGCAGAGTGCCAGGGTTAGATACGCAGTATTTT. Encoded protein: CASRVPGLDTQYF. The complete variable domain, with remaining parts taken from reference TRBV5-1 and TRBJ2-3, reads KAGVTQTPRYLIKTRGQQVTLSCSPISGHRSVSWYQQTPGQGLQFLFEYFSETQRNKGNFPGRFSGRQFSNSRSEMNVSTLELGDSALYLCASRVPGLDTQYFGPGTRLTVL.

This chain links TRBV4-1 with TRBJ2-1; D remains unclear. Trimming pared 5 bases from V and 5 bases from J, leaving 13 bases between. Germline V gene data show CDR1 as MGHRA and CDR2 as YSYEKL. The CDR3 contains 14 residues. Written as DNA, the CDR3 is TGCGCCAGCAGCACCCGGTCAGGCGACAATGAGCAGTTCTTC. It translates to CASSTRSGDNEQFF.

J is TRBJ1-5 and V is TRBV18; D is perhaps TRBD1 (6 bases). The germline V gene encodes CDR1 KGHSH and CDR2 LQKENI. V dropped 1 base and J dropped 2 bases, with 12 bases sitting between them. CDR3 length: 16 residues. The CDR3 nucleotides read TGTGCCAGCTCACCACAGCGGGGGCTGGGCAATCAGCCCCAGCATTTT. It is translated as CASSPQRGLGNQPQHF.

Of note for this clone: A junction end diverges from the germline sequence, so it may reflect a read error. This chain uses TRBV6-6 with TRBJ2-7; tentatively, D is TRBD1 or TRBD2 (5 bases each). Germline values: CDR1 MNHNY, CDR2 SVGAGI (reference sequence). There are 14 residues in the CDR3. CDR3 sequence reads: CVSKQDVGVYEQYF. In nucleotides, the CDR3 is TGTGTCAGCAAACAGGACGTCGGGGTCTACGAGCAGTACTTC.

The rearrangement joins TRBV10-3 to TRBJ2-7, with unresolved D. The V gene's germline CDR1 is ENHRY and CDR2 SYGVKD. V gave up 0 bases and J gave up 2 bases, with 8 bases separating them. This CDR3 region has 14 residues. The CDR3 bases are TGTGCCATCAGTGAGTCCCTCGAAACCTACGAGCAGTACTTC. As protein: CAISESLETYEQYF.

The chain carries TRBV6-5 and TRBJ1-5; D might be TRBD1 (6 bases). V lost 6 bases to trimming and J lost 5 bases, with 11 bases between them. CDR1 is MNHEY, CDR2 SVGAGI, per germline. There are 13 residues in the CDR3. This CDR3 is CASRGQLHQPQHF. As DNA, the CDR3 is TGTGCCAGCAGAGGACAGCTTCATCAGCCCCAGCATTTT.

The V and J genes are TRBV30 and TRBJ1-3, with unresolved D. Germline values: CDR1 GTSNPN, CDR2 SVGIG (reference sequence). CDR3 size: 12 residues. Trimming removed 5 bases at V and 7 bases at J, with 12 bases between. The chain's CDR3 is CAWEELRNTIYF. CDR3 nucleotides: TGTGCCTGGGAGGAGTTGAGGAACACCATATATTTT.

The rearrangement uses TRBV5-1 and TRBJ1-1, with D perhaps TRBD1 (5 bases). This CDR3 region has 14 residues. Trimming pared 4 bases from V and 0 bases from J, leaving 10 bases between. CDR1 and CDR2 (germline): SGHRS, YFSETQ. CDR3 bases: TGCGCCAGCAGCCCCTGGGACCTGAACACTGAAGCTTTCTTT. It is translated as CASSPWDLNTEAFF. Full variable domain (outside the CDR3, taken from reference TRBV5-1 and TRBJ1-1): KAGVTQTPRYLIKTRGQQVTLSCSPISGHRSVSWYQQTPGQGLQFLFEYFSETQRNKGNFPGRFSGRQFSNSRSEMNVSTLELGDSALYLCASSPWDLNTEAFFGQGTRLTVV.

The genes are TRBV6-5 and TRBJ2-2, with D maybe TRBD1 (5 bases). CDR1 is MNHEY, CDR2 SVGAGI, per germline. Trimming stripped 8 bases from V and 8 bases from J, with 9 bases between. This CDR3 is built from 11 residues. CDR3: CASWTRGELFF. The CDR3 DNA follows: TGTGCCAGCTGGACAAGAGGGGAGCTGTTTTTT.

In DNA form, the CDR3 reads TGTGCCAGCAGCTTGAACAGGCACAACTATGGCTACACCTTC. Its translation is CASSLNRHNYGYTF. The chain recombines TRBV11-2 with TRBJ1-2; D might be TRBD1 (5 bases). The CDR3 consists of 14 residues. Germline assignment: CDR1 SGHAT and CDR2 FQNNGV. Between the trimmed V and J ends, which lost 3 bases and 2 bases, there was a span of 10 bases. The entire variable domain, with the rest obtained from reference TRBV11-2 and TRBJ1-2, is as follows: EAGVAQSPRYKIIEKRQSVAFWCNPISGHATLYWYQQILGQGPKLLIQFQNNGVVDDSQLPKDRFSAERLKGVDSTLKIQPAKLEDSAVYLCASSLNRHNYGYTFGSGTRLTVV.